Shown below are 17 T cell receptor beta chains from a single sample sequenced in a study of CD8 T cells in ankylosing spondylitis. TCRdb re-analysed the 5' RACE reads in MiXCR, keeping a single row per CDR3 protein. The table shows roughly 120,000 distinct CDR3 sequences, with 12% to 15% occurring only once. Sequencing was done on a sample of blood, either unsorted or a sorted T cell fraction (not recorded which). These receptors all stem from a female donor with ankylosing spondylitis or in good health (not recorded which).

The table lists this clonotype with a few counts. The chain is built from TRBV20-1 and TRBJ2-2, with 10 bases matching TRBD2. The CDR3 length is 14 residues. The germline V gene encodes CDR1 DFQATT and CDR2 SNEGSKA (reference sequence). V shed 4 bases and J 8 bases; nucleotides not matched to a gene: 7. The chain's CDR3 is CSATGTSVTGELFF. CDR3 nucleotides: TGCAGTGCTACCGGGACTAGCGTGACTGGGGAGCTGTTTTTT.

This clonotype showed up just a few times. The chain links TRBV7-2 to TRBJ2-3; the match to TRBD1 covers 7 bases. Looked up from germline, CDR1 is SGHTA and CDR2 is FQGNSA. The CDR3 runs 15 residues. J lost 6 bases, V lost 3 bases, and 9 bases had no gene match. The CDR3 loop reads CASSLRGQPGDTQYF. DNA for the CDR3: TGTGCCAGCAGCTTGAGGGGGCAGCCCGGTGATACGCAGTATTTT.

This clonotype was observed many times. The rearrangement links TRBV12-3 or TRBV12-4 to TRBJ2-1, with a weak D call TRBD1 (5 bases). This CDR3 is built from 20 residues. The ends were cut back, 0 bases at V and 5 bases at J, with 26 bases in the middle. Written as DNA, the CDR3 is TGTGCCAGCAGTTTAGCCGACAGATTGAAACCGGAATTGGCGAACAATGAGCAGTTCTTC. Translated, it gives CASSLADRLKPELANNEQFF.

The chain couples TRBV20-1 to TRBJ2-5; weak D call: TRBD2 (6 bases). This CDR3 has 12 amino acids. Trimming shortened V by 5 bases and J by 3 bases, and 10 bases separated the two germline ends. CDR1 and CDR2 (germline): DFQATT, SNEGSKA (reference sequence). The CDR3 DNA reads as TGCAGTGCTTTGCGGGGAAAAGAGACCCAGTACTTC. It is translated as CSALRGKETQYF.

To note about this clonotype: Germline is not matched at one junction end, which may reflect a read error. The chain links TRBV20-1 to TRBJ2-7; maybe TRBD1 (5 bases). CDR1 and CDR2 (germline): DFQATT, SNEGSKA (reference sequence). The CDR3 spans 14 residues. CDR3 nucleotide sequence: TGCAGTGCTAGTCCCGGGCAGGGCACCTACGACCAGTACTTC. Protein: CSASPGQGTYDQYF.

A few counts support this clonotype. As DNA, the CDR3 is TGCAGTGCTAGAGGGGGACAGGGGGCTGATGAAAAACTGTTTTTT. Translating it yields CSARGGQGADEKLFF. This chain links TRBV20-1 with TRBJ1-4; 12 bases agree with TRBD1. Germline V gene data show CDR1 as DFQATT and CDR2 as SNEGSKA (reference sequence). CDR3 size: 15 residues. With 1 base clipped from V and 6 bases from J, the junction kept 3 bases outside the gene matches.

The chain employs TRBV7-2 and TRBJ2-1; 10 bases map to TRBD1. J lost 7 bases, V lost 4 bases, and 7 bases had no gene match. The CDR3 length is 15 residues. Germline CDR1 and CDR2: SGHTA and FQGNSA. The CDR3 is CASSSDRGRLNEQFF. CDR3 DNA sequence: TGTGCCAGCAGCTCTGACAGGGGGCGGTTAAATGAGCAGTTCTTC.

V usage is TRBV29-1 and J usage is TRBJ2-7, with 8 bases matching TRBD1. The germline CDR1 and CDR2 sequences are SQVTM and ANQGSEA. The CDR3 covers 13 residues. The V segment lost 8 bases and the J segment 0 bases; nucleotides outside the gene matches: 6. In nucleotides, the CDR3 is TGCAGCACGCGACAGGGGAGCTCCTACGAGCAGTACTTC. Its translation is CSTRQGSSYEQYF.

The table lists this clonotype with many counts. The chain joins TRBV11-2 to TRBJ2-1; no clear D. Germline-derived CDR1 and CDR2 are SGHAT and FQNNGV. The length of the CDR3 is 14 residues. Trimming took 2 bases from V and 0 from J, leaving 5 bases between them. The CDR3 bases are TGTGCCAGCAGCTTACCTGTCTCCTACAATGAGCAGTTCTTC. This encodes CASSLPVSYNEQFF.

The table lists this clonotype with many counts. The chain couples TRBV7-3 to TRBJ2-1, with a weak D call TRBD2 (6 bases). V gave up 4 bases and J gave up 6 bases, with 10 bases separating them. CDR3 length: 13 residues. Germline assignment: CDR1 SGHTA and CDR2 FQGTGA. CDR3 region: CASSSVGGNEQFF. CDR3 DNA: TGTGCCAGCAGCTCTGTGGGGGGCAATGAGCAGTTCTTC.

This sequence joins TRBV12-3 or TRBV12-4 and TRBJ2-7; tentative D call: TRBD1 (6 bases). The CDR3 has 13 amino acids. The ends were cut back, 0 bases at V and 7 bases at J, with 10 bases in the middle. The CDR3 here is CASSLAQGWEQYF. The CDR3 DNA reads as TGTGCCAGCAGTTTAGCGCAGGGGTGGGAGCAGTACTTC.

This clonotype was observed many times. CDR3 in DNA: TGCAGTGCTAGTTCCGGGACTAGCGGCGTTTCCAATGAGCAGTTCTTC. Its protein is CSASSGTSGVSNEQFF. This chain uses TRBV20-1 with TRBJ2-1; TRBD2 matches at 11 bases. The length of the CDR3 is 16 residues. Germline V gene data show CDR1 as DFQATT and CDR2 as SNEGSKA (reference sequence). After removal of 3 bases from V and 6 bases from J, the junction contained 10 bases not matched to a gene.

This clonotype was observed at least ten times. V gene TRBV7-9 combines with J gene TRBJ2-7; D is unresolved. The CDR3 runs to 11 residues. Per the germline V gene, CDR1 is SEHNR and CDR2 is FQNEAQ (reference sequence). Trimming removed 5 bases from V and 3 bases from J, with 5 bases in between. The CDR3 loop reads CASSTDYEQYF. The CDR3 DNA reads TGTGCCAGCAGCACCGACTACGAGCAGTACTTC.

At least ten counts were recorded for this clonotype. The V gene is TRBV15, the J gene TRBJ1-6; no clear D gene. This CDR3 is built from 13 residues. The V end was cut by 1 base, the J end by 2 bases, with 0 bases between. Germline V CDR1 and CDR2: LNHNV, YYDKDF (reference sequence). DNA of the CDR3: TGTGCCACCAGCAGAGCCTATAATTCACCCCTCCACTTT. Amino acids: CATSRAYNSPLHF.

This clonotype was found a few times. The chain carries TRBV12-3 or TRBV12-4 and TRBJ1-1, with D uncertain. V gave up 5 bases and J gave up 5 bases, with 9 bases separating them. The CDR3 is 12 amino acids. CDR3: CASSTTRTEAFF. The DNA of the CDR3 is TGTGCCAGCAGTACGACCCGAACTGAAGCTTTCTTT.

The chain carries TRBV29-1 and TRBJ2-5; D is undetermined. The CDR3 extends over 13 amino acids. V was clipped by 3 bases and J by 4 bases, with 12 bases between them. Germline V CDR1 and CDR2: SQVTM, ANQGSEA. The CDR3 DNA is TGCAGCGTTGATGGCCATCCTGGAGAGACCCAGTACTTC. It translates to CSVDGHPGETQYF.

This clonotype occurred many times. The rearrangement uses TRBV29-1 and TRBJ2-2; 13 bases map to TRBD2. Germline V gives CDR1 SQVTM, CDR2 ANQGSEA. With 5 bases clipped from V and 5 bases from J, the junction kept 8 bases outside the gene matches. The CDR3 covers 16 residues. The CDR3 nucleotides read TGCAGCGTTCTAGGACTAGCGGGAGACCCTACCGGGGAGCTGTTTTTT. As protein: CSVLGLAGDPTGELFF.